This T cell receptor (beta chain) comes out of a study of CD8 T cell repertoires and HIV-1 epitope variants (dated by TCRdb to about 2020). Regarding the complete study: In separate culture wells, T cells were stimulated with each of twenty-five peptides that represented autologous and known Gag and Nef epitope variants. A total of about 87 T cell cultures were run, with each culture condition done in triplicate except for one peptide, which was done in duplicate. Cultures ran for 9 to 11 days in IMDM with gentamicin, with half-media changes on days 3 and 7 adding IL-2, IL-7 and IL-15. T cells were enriched using the EasySep Human T Cell Enrichment Kit and then co-cultured with an equal number of autologous T cell-negative cells acting as antigen-presenting cells. An aliquot of 1M T cells was set aside as an uncultured baseline condition, separate from the approximately 85 T cell cultures. Among the control conditions were a peptide pool of CMV, EBV and flu, the Ebola AY9 epitope serving as a negative control, and a well with no peptide. The epitopes tested were three Gag epitope families plus Nef HW9 and YT9. The full study reports these points: Only TCR beta chains were identified by the assay, and proliferation to antigen, not T cell function or cytokine profile, was indicated. The study identified roughly ten antigen-specific TCR beta clonotypes, over 5 of which appeared to be cross-reactive for autologous or known escape epitope variants. The Nef KF9 family was recognized by five clonotypes and the HW9 family by one, and no responses to the TAALDMSHF plasma variant were observed.

The EasySep Human CD8+ T Cell Enrichment Kit was used on day 10 to isolate CD8+ T cells from every culture. Sequencing of TCR beta CDR3 regions was done on the immunoSEQ platform at survey depth. The QIAamp DNA micro kit was used to extract genomic DNA from every cultured and uncultured CD8+ T cell population. Concerning the study's data processing: Any sample with under 5,000 productive reads was excluded, and this exclusion removed about 6.5% of the roughly 75 cultures stimulated with HIV peptides. Sequences were trimmed to CDR3 by a MANAFEST web app, and nonproductive sequences, CDR3s under 5 amino acids, and sequences not starting with C or ending with F/W were removed. Clonotypes were classified as antigen-specific only if expansion was observed in at least 2 of 3 replicates versus the no-peptide control at FDR 0.01, only within one epitope family. In addition, a specific clonotype needed a frequency at least fivefold higher than in wells stimulated with peptides from other epitope families. The clones in this table, taken by TCRdb from immuneACCESS, are in-frame only. Not every clone is retained; where verified, under half of the shortfall comes from an unresolved V gene, and the cause of the rest is unknown. D and trimming come from the DNA, and the V and J calls and clone size come from that table. In this sample the table shows around 5,300 clones, 67% of which occur a single time. 45% of the sample is held by the ten biggest clonotypes.

According to the germline V gene, CDR1 reads SGHRS and CDR2 reads YFSETQ. From its cysteine to its phenylalanine, the CDR3 spans 14 amino acids. Just CDR3 DNA is preserved here, 42 bases in frame from base 1. V is clipped by 1 base and J by 3 bases, and the sequence between their germline boundaries is 11 bases long. This clone has only a few counts. Its antigen is not yet known. Base qualities are missing; no much larger clone stands one base away. What was sequenced was cultured CD8+ T cells derived from PBMCs. The receptor's source is a male donor with HIV. Rearrangement joined TRBV5-1 to TRBJ2-7; tentative D gene TRBD2, with 6 bases matching. The CDR3 in this case is CASSLYAGGYEQYF. Read as DNA, the sequence is TGCGCCAGCAGCTTGTATGCCGGGGGCTACGAGCAGTACTTC. The variable domain in full, with residues beyond the CDR3 obtained from the reference TRBV5-1 and TRBJ2-7 genes, is KAGVTQTPRYLIKTRGQQVTLSCSPISGHRSVSWYQQTPGQGLQFLFEYFSETQRNKGNFPGRFSGRQFSNSRSEMNVSTLELGDSALYLCASSLYAGGYEQYFGPGTRLTVT.